Listed here are 27 T cell receptor beta chains from one sample, sequenced in a study of cytomegalovirus exposure and HLA in healthy donors. PCR used 60 Vbeta primers and 13 Jbeta primers. Some clones are missing from TCRdb's copy, which holds only in-frame ones; the method was immunoSEQ multiplex PCR. The sample has about 130,000 clones, approximately 82% seen once. The sample was PBMCs. All receptors come from a female donor in good health and CMV-seronegative.

This clone has a handful of counts. The genes are TRBV7-9 and TRBJ2-7, with TRBD1 matching 8 bases. The V and J ends lost 4 bases and 5 bases, in that order; junction bases with no gene match: 1. CDR1 is SEHNR, CDR2 FQNEAQ, per germline (reference sequence). The CDR3 is 12 residues long. The DNA for the CDR3 is TGTGCCAGCAGCTCGACAGGGGACGAGCAGTACTTC. Translation gives CASSSTGDEQYF. Full variable domain (remainder filled in from reference TRBV7-9 and TRBJ2-7): DTGVSQNPRHKITKRGQNVTFRCDPISEHNRLYWYRQTLGQGPEFLTYFQNEAQLEKSRLLSDRFSAERPKGSFSTLEIQRTEQGDSAMYLCASSSTGDEQYFGPGTRLTVT.

The rearrangement links TRBV29-1 to TRBJ2-5; 7 bases agree with TRBD2. J lost 2 bases, V lost 1 base, and 4 bases had no gene match. Germline V gene sequence: CDR1 SQVTM, CDR2 ANQGSEA. There are 14 residues in the CDR3. The CDR3 nucleotides are TGCAGCGTTGAAGGGGCAGCGGGACAAGAGACCCAGTACTTC. This gives the protein CSVEGAAGQETQYF.

This sequence joins TRBV2 and TRBJ1-2, with 11 bases that match TRBD1. The germline V gene has CDR1 SNHLY and CDR2 FYNNEI. V shed 8 bases, J shed 7 bases, and the junction held 6 bases outside the gene matches. The CDR3 has 13 amino acids. CDR3 bases: TGTGCCAGCGTCCGGGACAGGGGGTTTGGCTACACCTTC. Amino acid sequence: CASVRDRGFGYTF.

The CDR3 nucleotides read TGTGCCAGCAGTTTACCCGGGACTGTATATGAAGCTTTCTTT. Translating gives CASSLPGTVYEAFF. The chain has TRBV28 and TRBJ1-1; the D gene is possibly TRBD1 (5 bases). V lost 2 bases and J lost 7, with 14 bases in between. This CDR3 contains 14 residues. Germline values: CDR1 MDHEN, CDR2 SYDVKM.

The chain recombines TRBV28 with TRBJ2-1; 8 bases are shared with TRBD1. This CDR3 has 14 amino acids. The germline V gene encodes CDR1 MDHEN and CDR2 SYDVKM. V was pared by 4 bases and J by 6 bases, with 5 bases of the junction left unmatched. For the CDR3, the DNA is TGTGCCAGCAGTTCGGGACAGGCTTTCAATGAGCAGTTCTTC. It yields the protein CASSSGQAFNEQFF. The full variable domain, completed using reference TRBV28 and TRBJ2-1, is DVKVTQSSRYLVKRTGEKVFLECVQDMDHENMFWYRQDPGLGLRLIYFSYDVKMKEKGDIPEGYSVSREKKERFSLILESASTNQTSMYLCASSSGQAFNEQFFGPGTRLTVL.

The rearrangement links TRBV7-9 to TRBJ2-1, with TRBD2 identical over 11 bases. The CDR3 consists of 14 residues. Germline loops: CDR1 SEHNR, CDR2 FQNEAQ (reference sequence). Trimming removed 0 bases from V and 9 bases from J; junction bases left unmatched: 1. Written as DNA, the CDR3 is TGTGCCAGCAGCTTAGCAGGGACTAGCGGTGAGCAGTTCTTC. This translates into CASSLAGTSGEQFF.

The chain is built from TRBV7-2 and TRBJ2-7; 10 bases fit TRBD2. CDR1 and CDR2 (germline): SGHTA, FQGNSA. J lost 2 bases, V lost 4 bases, and 5 bases had no gene match. CDR3 size: 15 residues. The CDR3, as DNA: TGTGCCAGCAGCTACGGGACTAGCGCCACCTACGAGCAGTACTTC. It specifies CASSYGTSATYEQYF.

The chain couples TRBV27 to TRBJ1-2; D unclear. Looked up from germline, CDR1 is MNHEY and CDR2 is SMNVEV (reference sequence). Trimming removed 6 bases at V and 4 bases at J, with 21 bases between. The CDR3 is 16 residues long. The CDR3 loop is CASSQQRLPSSYGYTF. CDR3 nucleotide sequence: TGTGCCAGCAGCCAACAGCGGTTACCCTCTTCCTATGGCTACACCTTC.

This chain's CDR3 is CASSSEIRSYNEQFF. In DNA, the CDR3 is TGTGCCAGCAGTTCCGAGATTCGCTCCTACAATGAGCAGTTCTTC. The gene calls are TRBV6-6 and TRBJ2-1; D unclear. The CDR3 is 15 residues long. V lost 4 bases and J lost 0, with 10 bases in between. CDR1 and CDR2 (germline): MNHNY, SVGAGI (reference sequence).

The chain recombines TRBV7-2 with TRBJ1-2; 9 nucleotides match TRBD1. Per germline, CDR1 SGHTA and CDR2 FQGNSA. The J segment lost 1 base and the V segment lost 5 bases, leaving 2 bases of the junction unmatched. The CDR3 runs 14 residues. Here the CDR3 reads CASSQDRGNYGYTF. The CDR3 DNA follows: TGTGCCAGCAGCCAGGACAGGGGTAACTATGGCTACACCTTC.

The chain uses TRBV25-1 and TRBJ2-3, with 9 bases matching TRBD2. In germline, CDR1 is MGHDK, CDR2 SYGVNS. CDR3 length: 16 residues. J gave up 2 bases and V 0 bases, and 3 bases lay outside the gene matches. CDR3 loop: CASSEYLAGITDTQYF. The CDR3 nucleotides read TGTGCCAGCAGTGAATACCTAGCGGGGATCACAGATACGCAGTATTTT.

In DNA form, the CDR3 reads TGTGCCAGCAGTTACTCGGGGACAACGTCCTACGAGCAGTACTTC. Amino acid sequence: CASSYSGTTSYEQYF. This sequence joins TRBV6-6 and TRBJ2-7; a weak D match, TRBD1 (6 bases). Germline V lookup: CDR1 MNHNY, CDR2 SVGAGI (reference sequence). The germline V and J ends were trimmed by 0 bases and 1 base, with 10 bases remaining between them. The CDR3 runs to 15 residues.

This rearrangement joins TRBV28 to TRBJ1-1; no reliable D call. Germline V CDR1 and CDR2: MDHEN, SYDVKM. There are 12 residues in the CDR3. V shed 5 bases and J shed 7 bases, with 11 bases lying between them. The CDR3 here is CASSDSGVEAFF. The CDR3 nucleotides read TGTGCCAGCAGTGATTCTGGAGTTGAAGCTTTCTTT.

The chain couples TRBV27 to TRBJ2-7, with 9 bases aligning to TRBD2. V dropped 7 bases and J dropped 5; count of bases not matched to a gene: 9. The CDR3 covers 14 residues. The V gene's germline CDR1 is MNHEY and CDR2 SMNVEV (reference sequence). This chain's CDR3 is CASKRAGGPHEQYF. DNA for the CDR3: TGTGCCAGCAAGAGGGCGGGAGGGCCCCACGAGCAGTACTTC.

This rearrangement joins TRBV23-1 to TRBJ2-5; 7 nucleotides agree with TRBD2. Gene TRBJ2-7 matches the end of the DNA better, so the J call may be wrong. TRBV23-1 carries the ORF label, with uncertain function. The CDR3 has 16 residues. For the CDR3, the DNA is TGCGCCAGCAGTCAAAGTCGACTAGCTTTTCTCTACGAGCAGTACTTC. This encodes CASSQSRLAFLYEQYF.

V usage is TRBV6-6 and J usage is TRBJ1-6, with a possible D match to TRBD1 (5 bases). V dropped 6 bases and J dropped 8 bases, with 14 bases sitting between them. Germline CDR1 is MNHNY and CDR2 is SVGAGI (reference sequence). The CDR3 runs 14 residues. CDR3 protein: CASSPRGGDSPLHF. For the CDR3, the DNA is TGTGCCAGCAGCCCCCGGGGAGGGGATTCACCCCTCCACTTT.

This clone was observed a few times. CDR3 sequence: CASSVSPGSNQPQHF. The CDR3 coding sequence is TGTGCCAGCAGCGTGTCCCCAGGGAGCAATCAGCCCCAGCATTTT. V and J are TRBV9 and TRBJ1-5, with D possibly matching TRBD1 (5 bases). Germline V gene lookup returns CDR1 SGDLS and CDR2 YYNGEE. V was shortened by 2 bases and J by 1 base, with 10 bases between the two germline ends. The CDR3 runs to 15 residues. Drawing the rest from reference TRBV9 and TRBJ1-5, the complete variable domain is DSGVTQTPKHLITATGQRVTLRCSPRSGDLSVYWYQQSLDQGLQFLIQYYNGEERAKGNILERFSAQQFPDLHSELNLSSLELGDSALYFCASSVSPGSNQPQHFGDGTRLSIL.

The chain has TRBV15 and TRBJ2-6, with D perhaps TRBD1 (5 bases). CDR3 size: 15 residues. From germline, CDR1 is LNHNV and CDR2 YYDKDF (reference sequence). V was trimmed by 5 bases and J by 4 bases, leaving 12 bases between them. This CDR3 reads CATSPRTPGANVLTF. The CDR3 DNA follows: TGTGCCACCAGCCCTCGGACACCCGGGGCCAACGTCCTGACTTTC. Full variable domain (rest looked up from reference TRBV15 and TRBJ2-6): DAMVIQNPRYQVTQFGKPVTLSCSQTLNHNVMYWYQQKSSQAPKLLFHYYDKDFNNEADTPDNFQSRRPNTSFCFLDIRSPGLGDTAMYLCATSPRTPGANVLTFGAGSRLTVL.

This clone was seen once. The genes are TRBV28 and TRBJ2-1; 11 bases map to TRBD2. CDR3 length: 15 residues. Germline V gene sequence: CDR1 MDHEN, CDR2 SYDVKM. V was pared by 10 bases and J by 7 bases, with 12 bases of the junction left unmatched. CDR3 sequence reads: CAILTGASGGNEQFF. CDR3 nucleotides: TGTGCCATCCTCACCGGGGCTAGCGGGGGGAATGAGCAGTTCTTC.

This clone was seen once. The chain couples TRBV5-1 to TRBJ1-4; D call uncertain. With 0 bases removed from V and 8 bases from J, the gap between germline ends came to 11 bases. Germline V gene sequence: CDR1 SGHRS, CDR2 YFSETQ. The CDR3 runs to 14 residues. This chain's CDR3 is CASSLVEGEEKLFF. CDR3 in DNA: TGCGCCAGCAGCTTGGTGGAGGGTGAGGAAAAACTGTTTTTT.

This clone showed up just once. This chain connects TRBV28 to TRBJ1-2; D is perhaps TRBD1 (5 bases). The V gene lost 3 bases and the J gene lost 7 bases, with 15 bases spanning the gap. Germline CDR1 and CDR2: MDHEN and SYDVKM. The CDR3 is 14 residues long. CDR3: CASSLFFRDAGYTF. CDR3 DNA: TGTGCCAGCAGTTTGTTCTTCAGGGATGCTGGCTACACCTTC.

DNA for the CDR3: TGTGCCAGCAGCTTAGCGACAGCGTCCGCAGGGCCCCAGCATTTT. Amino acid sequence: CASSLATASAGPQHF. The gene calls are TRBV7-2 and TRBJ1-5; possibly TRBD1 for D (5 bases). This CDR3 contains 15 residues. Trimming shortened V by 0 bases and J by 9 bases, and 15 bases separated the two germline ends. Germline CDR1 SGHTA, CDR2 FQGNSA.

Written as DNA, the CDR3 is TGTGCCAGTAATGCCCCCTCGAGGCTTGGCACAGATACGCAGTATTTT. Translated: CASNAPSRLGTDTQYF. The rearrangement links TRBV19 to TRBJ2-3; D remains unclear. V lost 7 bases, J lost 1 base, and 18 bases lay in between. The CDR3 is 16 residues long. Germline CDR1 LNHDA, CDR2 SQIVND (reference sequence).

The genes are TRBV4-1 and TRBJ2-1, with D perhaps TRBD2 (6 bases). CDR3 length: 17 residues. The V end was cut by 0 bases, the J end by 0 bases, with 12 bases between. CDR1 is MGHRA, CDR2 YSYEKL, per germline. The DNA of the CDR3 is TGCGCCAGCAGCCAAGATTCGACCGGGAGCTCCTACAATGAGCAGTTCTTC. This codes for CASSQDSTGSSYNEQFF.

The rearrangement uses TRBV9 and TRBJ2-3; 7 nucleotides match TRBD1. Germline-derived CDR1 and CDR2 are SGDLS and YYNGEE. There are 15 residues in the CDR3. The V and J ends lost 3 bases and 2 bases, in that order; junction bases with no gene match: 6. CDR3 region: CASSAGDRNTDTQYF. The CDR3 nucleotides read TGTGCCAGCAGCGCTGGGGACAGAAACACAGATACGCAGTATTTT. Combining the CDR3 with reference TRBV9 and TRBJ2-3 gives the whole variable domain DSGVTQTPKHLITATGQRVTLRCSPRSGDLSVYWYQQSLDQGLQFLIQYYNGEERAKGNILERFSAQQFPDLHSELNLSSLELGDSALYFCASSAGDRNTDTQYFGPGTRLTVL.

The J gene is TRBJ2-7, the V gene TRBV11-2; TRBD2 is a possible D gene (7 bases). The V gene's germline CDR1 is SGHAT and CDR2 FQNNGV. Trimming pared 2 bases from V and 6 bases from J, leaving 14 bases between. There are 14 residues in the CDR3. The CDR3 spells CASSLLAGEGEQYF. DNA for the CDR3: TGTGCCAGCAGCTTATTGGCAGGGGAGGGCGAGCAGTACTTC. The full variable domain, rest sourced from reference TRBV11-2 and TRBJ2-7, is EAGVAQSPRYKIIEKRQSVAFWCNPISGHATLYWYQQILGQGPKLLIQFQNNGVVDDSQLPKDRFSAERLKGVDSTLKIQPAKLEDSAVYLCASSLLAGEGEQYFGPGTRLTVT.

The chain combines TRBV28 with TRBJ2-2; no definite D call. Trimming pared 5 bases from V and 3 bases from J, leaving 7 bases between. Germline V gene sequence: CDR1 MDHEN, CDR2 SYDVKM. CDR3 length equals 13 residues. CDR3 amino acids: CASSGVHTGELFF. The CDR3 nucleotides read TGTGCCAGCAGTGGAGTACACACCGGGGAGCTGTTTTTT.